This entry describes one T cell receptor (beta chain). This specimen comes from a study of blood T cell repertoires in COVID-19. Whole-study context: From the United States, Italy and Spain came samples of acute and convalescent COVID-19. PBMCs, B-cell-depleted T cells, or T cells were the source of the cDNA or gDNA that made up the material.

Profiling relied on immunoSEQ multiplex PCR, and the TCRdb table lists in-frame clones only, not all of them. The sample holds 150,000 to 200,000 clones, 75% to 90% seen once. The trim removed 7 bases at V and 0 bases at J, leaving 7 bases unmatched. The CDR3 consists of 16 residues. Germline lookup yields CDR1 LNHDA and CDR2 SQIVND (reference sequence). The sample comprised PBMCs or T cells enriched from blood (not recorded which). The chain has TRBV19 and TRBJ1-5; 9 bases map to TRBD1. This sequence originates from a man between 40 and 49 years old who had recovered from COVID-19. The CDR3 is CASMVGQGYSNQPQHF. CDR3 DNA sequence: TGTGCCAGTATGGTGGGACAGGGTTATAGCAATCAGCCCCAGCATTTT.